This TCR beta chain was profiled in a study of T-cell reconstitution after alpha-beta-depleted transplantation in children. Points on this clonotype: As yet, its antigen is unknown. At one of its ends the junction is not consistent with the germline gene, which may arise from a read error.

Unique molecular identifiers were incorporated into the prepared TCRbeta library. Via MiXCR, TCRdb re-called the PCR reads, giving one row per CDR3 protein. The table includes a few hundred thousand distinct CDR3 sequences, 10% to 15% detected once. Looked up from germline, CDR1 is SSHAT and CDR2 is FNYEAQ (reference sequence). This CDR3 is 16 amino acids long. Whole-study results and caveats: Where alpha-beta T cells came from about two months after transplant was reportedly several hundred expanded graft clones.

The gene calls are TRBV7-7 and TRBJ2-7; 8 bases agree with TRBD1. The source of this sequence is a male patient younger than 18 who had a stem cell transplant for acute myeloid leukemia, so the T cells may come from the graft donor. The material was PBMCs, mostly from graft donor cells, obtained 360 days after TCRalphabeta/CD19-depleted stem cell transplant. The CDR3 nucleotides are TGTGCTAGCAGCCGTCTGGGGCAGGGGGCCTCCTACGAGCAGTACTTC. Amino acids: CASSRLGQGASYEQYF. Looking up the rest from reference TRBV7-7 and TRBJ2-7 gives the full variable domain: GAGVSQSPRYKVTKRGQDVTLRCDPISSHATLYWYQQALGQGPEFLTYFNYEAQPDKSGLPSDRFSAERPEGSISTLTIQRTEQRDSAMYRCASSRLGQGASYEQYFGPGTRLTVT.